This is a list of T cell receptor beta chains from one sample in a study of blood T cells in healthy people across ages. TCRdb itself ran the 5' RACE reads through MiXCR, one entry per CDR3 protein. The table records about a million distinct CDR3 sequences, roughly 47% of them present only once. Sample: blood. The source is a woman aged 55-69 years in good health. The CDR3 runs from the conserved cysteine through the conserved F or W. A D gene is named only where the DNA matches it firmly. Clone size is stated in some rows and not others, as once, few, many or a class when expanded.

CDR3 DNA: TGCGCCAGCAGCCGGGGACACGGAGGCTCCTACGAGCAGTACTTC
CDR3 protein: CASSRGHGGSYEQYF
V gene: TRBV4-1
D gene: NA
J gene: TRBJ2-7
clone size: few

CDR3 DNA: TGCGCCAGCAGACAAGGGACAGACTCCTACGAGCAGTACTTC
CDR3 protein: CASRQGTDSYEQYF
V gene: TRBV4-1
D gene: TRBD1
J gene: TRBJ2-7
clone size: NA

CDR3 DNA: TGTGCCAGCAGCAAAGCGGGAGAGAACACCGGGGAGCTGTTTTTT
CDR3 protein: CASSKAGENTGELFF
V gene: TRBV4-2
D gene: TRBD2
J gene: TRBJ2-2
clone size: NA

CDR3 DNA: TGCAGTGCTGACCTCGGACAGCAAGAGACCCAGTACTTC
CDR3 protein: CSADLGQQETQYF
V gene: TRBV20-1
D gene: NA
J gene: TRBJ2-5
clone size: few

CDR3 DNA: TGCAGTGCTAAAAAGGGACAGGGTATTGGAGATACGCAGTATTTT
CDR3 protein: CSAKKGQGIGDTQYF
V gene: TRBV20-1
D gene: TRBD1
J gene: TRBJ2-3
clone size: NA

CDR3 DNA: TGCAGTGCCCACCGTGATGGCGCCACCTCCTACGAGCAGTACTTC
CDR3 protein: CSAHRDGATSYEQYF
V gene: TRBV20-1
D gene: NA
J gene: TRBJ2-7
clone size: NA

CDR3 DNA: TGCAGTGCTGGTCCCGGGACACCTCAGGGGGAGGAGACCCAGTACTTC
CDR3 protein: CSAGPGTPQGEETQYF
V gene: TRBV20-1
D gene: TRBD1
J gene: TRBJ2-5
clone size: NA

CDR3 DNA: TGCGCCAGCAGCCAAGATCGGAGAACAGGCAATGAGCAGTTCTTC
CDR3 protein: CASSQDRRTGNEQFF
V gene: TRBV4-3
D gene: NA
J gene: TRBJ2-1
clone size: NA

CDR3 DNA: TGTGCCAGCAGCTTTTCCCAGTCCGAGCAGTACTTC
CDR3 protein: CASSFSQSEQYF
V gene: TRBV7-2
D gene: NA
J gene: TRBJ2-7
clone size: few

CDR3 DNA: TGTGCCAACAGTTTCCTACAGGGGGATATCTACAATGAGCAGTTCTTC
CDR3 protein: CANSFLQGDIYNEQFF
V gene: TRBV12-3/TRBV12-4
D gene: TRBD1
J gene: TRBJ2-1
clone size: NA

CDR3 DNA: TGCAGTGCTGGGACGGACAGGAACTACAATGAGCAGTTCTTC
CDR3 protein: CSAGTDRNYNEQFF
V gene: TRBV20-1
D gene: TRBD1
J gene: TRBJ2-1
clone size: NA

CDR3 DNA: TGCAGGAACTTCCAGGGGGCGGACAATGAGCAGTACTTC
CDR3 protein: CRNFQGADNEQYF
V gene: TRBV20-1
D gene: TRBD1
J gene: TRBJ2-5
clone size: few

CDR3 DNA: TGTGCCAGCAGTTTTTCGGGACAGGGTCTCACAGATACGCAGTATTTT
CDR3 protein: CASSFSGQGLTDTQYF
V gene: TRBV28
D gene: TRBD1
J gene: TRBJ2-3
clone size: NA

CDR3 DNA: TGTGCCACCAGTGATCGTCAAAGCGGGAGAGGGGATAGAAACATTCAGTACTTC
CDR3 protein: CATSDRQSGRGDRNIQYF
V gene: TRBV24-1
D gene: TRBD2
J gene: TRBJ2-4
clone size: NA

CDR3 DNA: TGTGCCAGCAGACCCTTAGAGAGCTCCTACAATGAGCAGTTCTTC
CDR3 protein: CASRPLESSYNEQFF
V gene: TRBV6-5
D gene: NA
J gene: TRBJ2-1
clone size: few

CDR3 DNA: TGTGCCAGCAGTCGGGACAGGGGGGTAGGCTATGGCTACACCTTC
CDR3 protein: CASSRDRGVGYGYTF
V gene: TRBV6-5
D gene: TRBD1
J gene: TRBJ1-2
clone size: NA

CDR3 DNA: TGTGCCACCGTAAAATTAGGGGAAATGCGGAATGAGCAGTTCTTC
CDR3 protein: CATVKLGEMRNEQFF
V gene: TRBV28
D gene: NA
J gene: TRBJ2-1
clone size: NA

CDR3 DNA: TGTGCCAGCAGTATATCGGAGGGAGATACGCAGTATTTT
CDR3 protein: CASSISEGDTQYF
V gene: TRBV12-3/TRBV12-4
D gene: NA
J gene: TRBJ2-3
clone size: NA

CDR3 DNA: TGTGCCAGCAGCACTACAGGGGGCTTTTCCTACGAGCAGTACTTC
CDR3 protein: CASSTTGGFSYEQYF
V gene: TRBV28
D gene: TRBD1
J gene: TRBJ2-7
clone size: NA

CDR3 DNA: TGTGCCAGCAGCACCGGCGTAGCGGGCACAGATACGCAGTATTTT
CDR3 protein: CASSTGVAGTDTQYF
V gene: TRBV3-1
D gene: NA
J gene: TRBJ2-3
clone size: NA

CDR3 DNA: TGCAGTGCTCCGCTGGACTATGGCTACACCTTC
CDR3 protein: CSAPLDYGYTF
V gene: TRBV20-1
D gene: NA
J gene: TRBJ1-2
clone size: NA

CDR3 DNA: TGCAGTGCAGCCCACGACAGGGTTTACGAGCAGTACTTC
CDR3 protein: CSAAHDRVYEQYF
V gene: TRBV20-1
D gene: TRBD1
J gene: TRBJ2-7
clone size: NA